These T cell receptor beta chains were read from a single sample in a study of blood T cell repertoires in COVID-19. TCRdb's table, derived via immunoSEQ multiplex PCR, lists solely in-frame clones and lacks some. The sample records 200,000 to 300,000 clones, 85% to 90% being singletons. Sequencing used peripheral blood. These receptors came from a woman aged 60-75 years with COVID-19, enrolled during active disease. Both conserved end residues are trimmed from each CDR3. Fields, in order: D gene, V gene, CDR3 protein. D genes are given only for firm matches.

D gene: TRBD2
V gene: TRBV19
CDR3 protein: ASSTQLAESSYNEQF

D gene: TRBD1
V gene: TRBV27
CDR3 protein: ASSFVAGTANNEQF

D gene: TRBD1
V gene: TRBV10-3
CDR3 protein: ATLGQGDGYT

D gene: NA
V gene: TRBV7-2
CDR3 protein: ASSLVGLADNEQF

D gene: TRBD2
V gene: TRBV15
CDR3 protein: ATSLPLAGGLDVEQY

D gene: NA
V gene: TRBV28
CDR3 protein: ASSPPGQISYNSPLH

D gene: NA
V gene: TRBV28
CDR3 protein: ASSPENRASDEQF

D gene: NA
V gene: TRBV5-1
CDR3 protein: ASSPSGNTGELF

D gene: TRBD1
V gene: TRBV6-5
CDR3 protein: ASGRDRFYNEQF

D gene: TRBD2
V gene: TRBV19
CDR3 protein: ASSMRGREGGKNIQY

D gene: TRBD2
V gene: TRBV4-3
CDR3 protein: ASSQERGAKQF

D gene: NA
V gene: TRBV6-1
CDR3 protein: ASSEARPYEQY

D gene: TRBD1
V gene: TRBV10-3
CDR3 protein: ATLRDRGSYEQY

D gene: TRBD2
V gene: TRBV6-6
CDR3 protein: ASSRIAGEGTGELF

D gene: NA
V gene: TRBV10-3
CDR3 protein: AIRRRGIAQY

D gene: NA
V gene: TRBV30
CDR3 protein: AWSFMRGEQY

D gene: TRBD1
V gene: TRBV15
CDR3 protein: ATSRSRGAGEAF

D gene: NA
V gene: TRBV4-1
CDR3 protein: ASSQASGGFSGNTIY

D gene: NA
V gene: TRBV10-3
CDR3 protein: AISETRDNREAKNIQY

D gene: TRBD1
V gene: TRBV18
CDR3 protein: ASSPIRSGGGNTEAF

D gene: TRBD1
V gene: TRBV30
CDR3 protein: ACGDSLNNYGYT

D gene: TRBD1
V gene: TRBV6-5
CDR3 protein: ASSSRTGTRGNTIY

D gene: NA
V gene: TRBV9
CDR3 protein: ASSVAAGVPQYGANVLT

D gene: NA
V gene: TRBV27
CDR3 protein: ASRRSSYNEQF

D gene: TRBD2
V gene: TRBV7-2
CDR3 protein: ASNSGGLSYEQY

D gene: NA
V gene: TRBV7-9
CDR3 protein: ASSLYGEGAF

D gene: TRBD1
V gene: TRBV28
CDR3 protein: ASSLLVGTGGYEQY

D gene: NA
V gene: TRBV11-2
CDR3 protein: ASSLEGGGNQPQH

D gene: NA
V gene: TRBV3-1/TRBV3-2
CDR3 protein: ASSPQASIAQF

D gene: TRBD1
V gene: TRBV18
CDR3 protein: ASSAKVSGTGGGQQY

D gene: NA
V gene: TRBV9
CDR3 protein: ASSVGAGVSWGYT

D gene: TRBD2
V gene: TRBV3-1/TRBV3-2
CDR3 protein: ASSQGTSGNEQF

D gene: NA
V gene: TRBV11-3
CDR3 protein: ASSPRGGGGGELF

D gene: TRBD1
V gene: TRBV20-1
CDR3 protein: SASAEGQGRTEAF

D gene: NA
V gene: TRBV7-9
CDR3 protein: ASGPYSGYYEQF

D gene: NA
V gene: TRBV11-2
CDR3 protein: ASSISGQTYEQY

D gene: TRBD2
V gene: TRBV15
CDR3 protein: ATSRVTSGKETQY

D gene: TRBD1
V gene: TRBV4-2
CDR3 protein: ASSQAGTGGNQPQH

D gene: NA
V gene: TRBV30
CDR3 protein: AWSVPSGISETQY

D gene: NA
V gene: TRBV6-4
CDR3 protein: ASSEVWGEKLF

D gene: TRBD2
V gene: TRBV6-5
CDR3 protein: ASRTSGRADTQY

D gene: NA
V gene: TRBV28
CDR3 protein: ASSLTGPPYEQY

D gene: TRBD2
V gene: TRBV19
CDR3 protein: ASSTRGGLVWDFNEQF

D gene: NA
V gene: TRBV30
CDR3 protein: AWSPNRGSGNTIY

D gene: TRBD1
V gene: TRBV6-1
CDR3 protein: ASSESQGAFPGYGYT

D gene: NA
V gene: TRBV28
CDR3 protein: ASSFSGGAALRGV

D gene: NA
V gene: TRBV9
CDR3 protein: ASSVLGDSSYNEQF

D gene: NA
V gene: TRBV5-5
CDR3 protein: ASSFWAGTGNNEQF

D gene: NA
V gene: TRBV20-1
CDR3 protein: SAQSGNEQF

D gene: NA
V gene: TRBV7-9
CDR3 protein: ASSLGASSTYEQY

D gene: NA
V gene: TRBV27
CDR3 protein: ASSLRSGETQY

D gene: TRBD2
V gene: TRBV6-5
CDR3 protein: ASSYRLATYNEQF

D gene: NA
V gene: TRBV7-9
CDR3 protein: ASSEGELNTEAF

D gene: NA
V gene: TRBV29-1
CDR3 protein: SVQIYSNQPQH

D gene: TRBD2
V gene: TRBV5-1
CDR3 protein: ASSRWRLAGGEGETQY

D gene: TRBD1
V gene: TRBV19
CDR3 protein: ASWDRANYGYT

D gene: TRBD1
V gene: TRBV10-3
CDR3 protein: AIRGGLTPLH

D gene: TRBD2
V gene: TRBV14
CDR3 protein: ASSLILRASGRLETQY

D gene: TRBD1
V gene: TRBV30
CDR3 protein: AWNLDRGRNEKLF

D gene: TRBD2
V gene: TRBV5-1
CDR3 protein: ASSLILAGGTDTQY